This TCR beta chain appears in the sequencing data of a study of shared clonotypes between healthy human individuals. About this clone: What it recognizes is unknown.

Germline assignment: CDR1 MNHNS and CDR2 SASEGT. V was clipped by 3 bases and J by 1 base, with 7 bases between them. The CDR3 is made up of 14 amino acids. Points from the study as a whole: Among a handful of donors, approximately 5% of naive CD4 clonotypes were found in common.

Only in-frame clones appear in the TCRdb table, and some are missing; sequencing was by immunoSEQ multiplex PCR. This sample carries 850,000 to 1,200,000 clones, more than 60% of them seen once, and the ten largest clones take approximately 1.5%. This clonotype was obtained from a young man in good health. The material sequenced was memory CD4+ T cells sorted from blood. Subset meaning: CD45RA-negative fraction. The chain has TRBV6-1 and TRBJ2-4; weak D call: TRBD2 (6 bases). The CDR3 region has the DNA TGTGCCAGCAGTGATCTAGCGGCCAAAAACATTCAGTACTTC. Amino acids: CASSDLAAKNIQYF.